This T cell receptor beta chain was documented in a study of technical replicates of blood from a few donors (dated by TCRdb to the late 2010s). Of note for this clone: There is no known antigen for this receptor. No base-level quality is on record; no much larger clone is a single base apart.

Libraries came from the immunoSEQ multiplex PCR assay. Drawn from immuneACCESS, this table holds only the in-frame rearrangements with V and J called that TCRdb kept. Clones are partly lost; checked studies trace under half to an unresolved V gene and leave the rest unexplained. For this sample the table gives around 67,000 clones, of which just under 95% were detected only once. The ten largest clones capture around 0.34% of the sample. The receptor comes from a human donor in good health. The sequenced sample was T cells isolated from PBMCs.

The DNA is TGTGCCATCAGTGAAACGGGCGGGGTTAATGAAAAACTGTTTTTT. Its protein product is CAISETGGVNEKLFF. This receptor chain uses TRBV10-3 and TRBJ1-4; the D gene remains uncertain. Including cysteine and phenylalanine, the CDR3 has 15 amino acids. Only the CDR3 region is kept as DNA, spanning 45 bases read in frame from base 1. Sequences ENHRY (CDR1) and SYGVKD (CDR2) are obtained from the germline V gene. Relative to germline, V is 3 bases shorter and J is 4 bases shorter, with 12 bases between their ends.